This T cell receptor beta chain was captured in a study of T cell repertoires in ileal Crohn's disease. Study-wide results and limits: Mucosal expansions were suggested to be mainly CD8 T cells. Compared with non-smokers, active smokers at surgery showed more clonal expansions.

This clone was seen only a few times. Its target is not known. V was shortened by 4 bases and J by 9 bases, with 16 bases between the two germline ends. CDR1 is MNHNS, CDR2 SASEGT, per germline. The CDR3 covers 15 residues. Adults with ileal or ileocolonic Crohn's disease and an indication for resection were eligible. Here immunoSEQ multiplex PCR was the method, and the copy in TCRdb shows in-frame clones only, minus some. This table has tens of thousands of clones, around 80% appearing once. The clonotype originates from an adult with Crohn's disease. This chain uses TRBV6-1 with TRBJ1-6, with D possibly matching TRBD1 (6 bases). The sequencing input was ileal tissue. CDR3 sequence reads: CASSVRGDGGSPLHF. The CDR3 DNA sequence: TGTGCCAGCAGTGTCAGGGGCGATGGAGGTTCACCCCTCCACTTT.